The 4 T cell receptor beta chains below come from one sample, sequenced in a study of blood T cell repertoires in COVID-19 (dated by TCRdb to 2020 to 2022). Preparation of the library involved the immunoSEQ multiplex PCR assay. TCRdb provides this immuneACCESS table in a form limited to in-frame rearrangements. Some clones are lacking; in checked studies, under half of them reflect an unresolved V gene, and why the rest are absent is not known. The sample data list more than 110,000 clones, and more than 80% of these were observed just once. The ten largest make up about 4.1% of the sample. The sample was PBMCs or T cells enriched from blood (not recorded which). These receptors originate from a man between 45 and 60 years old who had recovered from COVID-19.

The rearrangement joins TRBV21-1 to TRBJ2-2; the D call of TRBD2 is as the table states it, not checked on the DNA. TRBV21-1 is a pseudogene segment. The CDR3 length is 12 residues. The CDR3 DNA follows: TGTGCCCCCTTCTTCGACACCGGGGAGCTGTTTTTT. Its translation: CAPFFDTGELFF.

The genes are TRBV24-1 and TRBJ2-5; D is unclear. V was cut by 2 bases and J by 1 base, with 7 bases left in between. There are 14 residues in the CDR3. Germline V lookup: CDR1 KGHDR, CDR2 SFDVKD. For the CDR3, the DNA is TGTGCCACCAGTGATTCAGTGCTCCAAGAGACCCAGTACTTC. As protein: CATSDSVLQETQYF.

V and J are TRBV28 and TRBJ1-6, with a possible D match to TRBD1 (5 bases). The V and J ends lost 7 bases and 6 bases respectively, with 16 bases between them. The CDR3 totals 15 residues. Germline CDR1 and CDR2: MDHEN and SYDVKM. The CDR3 sequence: CASTSHLQGNSPLHF. CDR3 coding DNA: TGTGCCAGCACCTCGCACCTTCAGGGTAATTCACCCCTCCACTTT.

The chain has TRBV7-3 and TRBJ2-7, with 7 bases identical to TRBD1. Germline V gene sequence: CDR1 SGHTA, CDR2 FQGTGA. Losses at the gene ends were 5 bases for V and 2 bases for J; bases not matched to a gene: 6. The CDR3 contains 14 residues. CDR3 loop: CASSLNRGPYEQYF. The CDR3 DNA reads as TGTGCCAGCAGCCTAAACAGGGGCCCCTACGAGCAGTACTTC.